The present entry profiles one TCR beta chain with its context. Its matching antigen is unknown. This sample was taken from a study of CD8+ T cells in alopecia areata. Study details: Patients in the treated group were given tofacitinib by mouth, 5 to 10 mg twice a day. Patients took tofacitinib for 6 to 18 months, followed by 6 drug-free months.

The CDR3 is 16 amino acids. The germline CDR1 and CDR2 sequences are SGDLS and YYNGEE. V dropped 4 bases and J dropped 8; count of bases not matched to a gene: 14. Following extraction, RNA underwent reverse transcription to cDNA, which served as the sequencing template. Sequencing was performed with immunoSEQ multiplex PCR; in TCRdb, only in-frame clones are kept and a portion is missing. The sample consists of under 300,000 clones, roughly two thirds of them appearing once. General study points: Greater clonality was observed in lesional scalp samples, especially alopecia totalis/universalis, versus normal scalp.

This specimen consisted of CD4+ T cells sorted from blood, obtained at week 0. The chain is built from TRBV9 and TRBJ2-3; 9 bases align to TRBD1. This TCR was sampled from a human donor with alopecia areata. Written as DNA, the CDR3 is TGTGCCAGCAGCCCCCACCGAGGACAGGGGCAGGGTACGCAGTATTTT. This encodes CASSPHRGQGQGTQYF.